Listed here is a single T cell receptor beta chain. Its matching antigen is unknown. This entry comes from a study of shared clonotypes between healthy human individuals. Looked up from germline, CDR1 is SNHLY and CDR2 is FYNNEI. V gave up 0 bases and J gave up 4 bases; unmatched junction bases: 5. This CDR3 is 15 amino acids long. The assay was immunoSEQ multiplex PCR, and TCRdb's table has in-frame clones only and misses some. This sample yields around 2.1 million clones, of which just over 90% are seen a single time; about 1.5% belongs to the top ten. Findings and limits, study-wide: Generation of non-shared clonotypes was less probable than generation of clonotypes shared by all four donors.

CD8 cells regarded as naive lacked CD45RO, were positively chosen for CCR7, and omitted terminally differentiated effector memory CD45RA+ cells. This receptor was obtained from a man between 18 and 35 years old in good health. Some clones in this sample may be carry-over from other donors' samples. J is TRBJ1-2 and V is TRBV2; 7 bases line up with TRBD1. The sample consisted of naive CD8+ T cells from PBMCs. The chain's CDR3 is CASSEATGWGYGYTF. The CDR3 nucleotides read TGTGCCAGCAGTGAAGCGACAGGGTGGGGCTATGGCTACACCTTC.